Below are 25 T cell receptor beta chains sequenced from a single sample in a study of T cell responses to AZD1222 COVID-19 vaccine. Data came from immunoSEQ multiplex PCR; TCRdb stores just in-frame clones and leaves some out. Here the sample spans some 130,000 clones, 80% to 90% being singletons. The specimen was peripheral blood, collected on day 0 of AZD1222 vaccination. These receptors were taken from an adult in good health.

The rearrangement uses TRBV11-3 and TRBJ2-1; the match to TRBD1 covers 9 bases. V lost 2 bases to trimming and J lost 7 bases; unmatched junction nucleotides: 6. In germline, CDR1 is SGHNT, CDR2 YENEEA. The CDR3 totals 15 residues. CDR3 coding DNA: TGTGCCAGCAGCTTAACCGGGACAGGGATGAATGAGCAGTTCTTC. It specifies CASSLTGTGMNEQFF. Full variable domain (missing parts from reference TRBV11-3 and TRBJ2-1): EAGVVQSPRYKIIEKKQPVAFWCNPISGHNTLYWYLQNLGQGPELLIRYENEEAVDDSQLPKDRFSAERLKGVDSTLKIQPAELGDSAVYLCASSLTGTGMNEQFFGPGTRLTVL.

V and J are TRBV28 and TRBJ1-5, with TRBD1 as a possible D gene (5 bases). Germline V gene data show CDR1 as MDHEN and CDR2 as SYDVKM. V lost 2 bases and J 3 bases, leaving 23 bases between the germline ends. This CDR3 region has 19 residues. The CDR3: CASSLEASGFTRINQPQHF. CDR3 sequence (DNA): TGTGCCAGCAGTTTAGAGGCCTCAGGGTTCACACGTATCAATCAGCCCCAGCATTTT.

The genes are TRBV12-3 or TRBV12-4 and TRBJ2-7; D remains ambiguous. V shed 1 base and J shed 10 bases, with 8 bases lying between them. This CDR3 spans 11 amino acids. This chain's CDR3 is CASSLGGAQYF. The CDR3 nucleotides are TGTGCCAGCAGTTTAGGTGGTGCCCAGTACTTC.

This chain connects TRBV5-5 to TRBJ2-1; D is uncertain. The germline CDR1 and CDR2 sequences are SGHKS and YYEKEE (reference sequence). The CDR3 has 11 residues. V lost 6 bases to trimming and J lost 4 bases, with 5 bases between them. The DNA of the CDR3 is TGTGCCAGCAACAAATACAATGAGCAGTTCTTC. Translated: CASNKYNEQFF.

The chain has TRBV27 and TRBJ2-6; D may correspond to TRBD1 or TRBD2 (6 bases each). Germline CDR1 and CDR2: MNHEY and SMNVEV (reference sequence). This CDR3 is built from 17 residues. The ends were cut back, 3 bases at V and 2 bases at J, with 14 bases in the middle. The CDR3 here is CASSFKGGKTGANVLTF. The CDR3 nucleotides read TGTGCCAGCAGTTTTAAGGGGGGCAAGACTGGGGCCAACGTCCTGACTTTC. Complete variable domain (other parts from reference TRBV27 and TRBJ2-6): EAQVTQNPRYLITVTGKKLTVTCSQNMNHEYMSWYRQDPGLGLRQIYYSMNVEVTDKGDVPEGYKVSRKEKRNFPLILESPSPNQTSLYFCASSFKGGKTGANVLTFGAGSRLTVL.

The genes are TRBV12-3 or TRBV12-4 and TRBJ1-5, with D possibly TRBD1 on 6 matching bases. The V gene lost 6 bases and the J gene lost 4 bases, with 7 bases spanning the gap. This CDR3 is built from 12 residues. CDR3 DNA: TGTGCCAGCAGGACAGGAAATCAGCCCCAGCATTTT. Its protein product is CASRTGNQPQHF.

The CDR3 region has the DNA TGTGCCAGCAGCTTAGTGCAGGGAAGGGACGAGCAGTACTTC. Encoded protein: CASSLVQGRDEQYF. This chain connects TRBV7-9 to TRBJ2-7; perhaps TRBD1 as D (5 bases). The CDR3 covers 14 residues. Germline CDR1 SEHNR, CDR2 FQNEAQ (reference sequence). Trimming took 1 base from V and 5 from J, leaving 12 bases between them.

The chain uses TRBV19 and TRBJ2-7; 8 nucleotides agree with TRBD1. CDR1 is LNHDA, CDR2 SQIVND, per germline (reference sequence). The CDR3 is made up of 16 amino acids. V was pared by 5 bases and J by 0 bases, with 9 bases of the junction left unmatched. CDR3 nucleotide sequence: TGTGCCAGTAGTTCTGGACAGGGAAGGGGCTCCTACGAGCAGTACTTC. This translates into CASSSGQGRGSYEQYF.

The J gene is TRBJ1-1, the V gene TRBV28; no reliable D call. CDR1 is MDHEN and CDR2 is SYDVKM in the germline V gene. The CDR3 is 15 amino acids. Trimming shortened V by 4 bases and J by 1 base, and 13 bases separated the two germline ends. CDR3: CASSSPLGANTEAFF. The CDR3 bases are TGTGCCAGCAGTTCCCCCTTGGGCGCGAACACTGAAGCTTTCTTT. Using reference TRBV28 and TRBJ1-1 for the parts outside the CDR3, the full variable domain is DVKVTQSSRYLVKRTGEKVFLECVQDMDHENMFWYRQDPGLGLRLIYFSYDVKMKEKGDIPEGYSVSREKKERFSLILESASTNQTSMYLCASSSPLGANTEAFFGQGTRLTVV.

V usage is TRBV19 and J usage is TRBJ1-5; no firm D call. CDR1 LNHDA and CDR2 SQIVND come from the germline V gene (reference sequence). The CDR3 is made up of 16 amino acids. Trimming took 3 bases from V and 2 from J, leaving 14 bases between them. The CDR3 coding sequence is TGTGCCAGTAGTATTTCGGCCCCCGGGGGCAATCAGCCCCAGCATTTT. Translating gives CASSISAPGGNQPQHF.

This chain uses TRBV5-1 with TRBJ1-4, with 7 bases matching TRBD1. In germline, CDR1 is SGHRS, CDR2 YFSETQ. The trim removed 5 bases at V and 4 bases at J, leaving 5 bases unmatched. The CDR3 sequence is 14 residues long. The CDR3 spells CASSPQGINEKLFF. CDR3 DNA: TGCGCCAGCAGTCCACAGGGGATTAATGAAAAACTGTTTTTT.

The rearrangement uses TRBV18 and TRBJ2-1; TRBD1 matches at 12 bases. The germline V gene encodes CDR1 KGHSH and CDR2 LQKENI. Trimming at V came to 5 bases and at J to 4 bases, leaving 3 bases not matched to a gene. This CDR3 spans 15 amino acids. CDR3 bases: TGTGCCAGCTCAGGGGGACAGGGGGCTTACAATGAGCAGTTCTTC. Its translation: CASSGGQGAYNEQFF.

The chain carries TRBV5-1 and TRBJ2-5, with 10 bases identical to TRBD2. V was clipped by 3 bases and J by 0 bases; unmatched bases: 5. The CDR3 consists of 16 residues. Germline CDR1 reads SGHRS; CDR2 reads YFSETQ. CDR3 protein: CASSYTGTSDQETQYF. Written as DNA, the CDR3 is TGCGCCAGCAGCTATACCGGGACTAGCGACCAAGAGACCCAGTACTTC.

The chain uses TRBV9 and TRBJ2-2; 7 nucleotides match TRBD2. The CDR3 covers 19 residues. V lost 3 bases, J lost 5 bases, and 19 bases stayed unmatched. The germline gives CDR1 SGDLS, CDR2 YYNGEE. The CDR3 is CASSAGTTVPQLGTGELFF. As DNA, the CDR3 is TGTGCCAGCAGCGCAGGGACTACGGTGCCCCAATTGGGAACCGGGGAGCTGTTTTTT.

The chain is built from TRBV6-4 and TRBJ2-7, with 10 positions matching TRBD2. Per germline, CDR1 MRHNA and CDR2 SNTAGT. This CDR3 spans 20 amino acids. The V segment lost 2 bases and the J segment 1 base; nucleotides outside the gene matches: 17. The CDR3 DNA sequence: TGTGCCAGCAGTGACCCCCGAGGCTTTAGCGGGAGGCCGACTTCCTACGAGCAGTACTTC. Translated: CASSDPRGFSGRPTSYEQYF.

This rearrangement joins TRBV6-1 to TRBJ2-7; possible D gene TRBD2, 5 bases. The CDR3 is made up of 16 amino acids. V was trimmed by 2 bases and J by 1 base, leaving 15 bases between them. In germline, CDR1 is MNHNS, CDR2 SASEGT. CDR3 sequence (DNA): TGTGCCAGCAGTGAAACGGAGGCCAGACCTTCCTACGAGCAGTACTTC. Amino acid sequence: CASSETEARPSYEQYF.

The chain combines TRBV28 with TRBJ1-1; no definite D call. The CDR3 is made up of 12 amino acids. CDR1 and CDR2 from the germline V gene are MDHEN and SYDVKM. V dropped 7 bases and J dropped 4 bases, with 10 bases sitting between them. CDR3 in amino acids: CASKVFGTEAFF. Written as DNA, the CDR3 is TGTGCCAGCAAGGTGTTCGGCACTGAAGCTTTCTTT. The whole variable domain, remainder taken from reference TRBV28 and TRBJ1-1, is DVKVTQSSRYLVKRTGEKVFLECVQDMDHENMFWYRQDPGLGLRLIYFSYDVKMKEKGDIPEGYSVSREKKERFSLILESASTNQTSMYLCASKVFGTEAFFGQGTRLTVV.

This clone appeared a few times. The chain uses TRBV12-5 and TRBJ1-4, with D unclear. This CDR3 is built from 13 residues. Trimming removed 3 bases at V and 6 bases at J, with 8 bases between. Germline assignment: CDR1 LGHNT and CDR2 FRNRAP. The CDR3 region is CASGLDQDEKLFF. CDR3 sequence (DNA): TGTGCTAGTGGTTTAGATCAGGATGAAAAACTGTTTTTT.

The rearrangement joins TRBV11-2 to TRBJ2-5; TRBD1 is a possible D gene (5 bases). Germline V lookup: CDR1 SGHAT, CDR2 FQNNGV. Trimming took off 4 bases at V and 2 bases at J, with 11 bases between the two ends. CDR3 length equals 14 residues. The CDR3 sequence: CASSYRTVQETQYF. The CDR3 nucleotides are TGTGCCAGCAGCTACAGGACCGTACAAGAGACCCAGTACTTC.

This clone was detected only a few times. The chain joins TRBV9 to TRBJ1-1; 10 positions agree with TRBD1. V dropped 3 bases and J dropped 5; count of bases not matched to a gene: 4. The germline V gene encodes CDR1 SGDLS and CDR2 YYNGEE. The CDR3 has 14 amino acids. Written as DNA, the CDR3 is TGTGCCAGCAGCGGACAGGGGGCAGGGACTGAAGCTTTCTTT. It yields the protein CASSGQGAGTEAFF.

The chain has TRBV19 and TRBJ1-3; 8 nucleotides agree with TRBD1. This CDR3 comprises 17 residues. The ends lost 1 base at V and 1 base at J; junction bases unmatched: 6. Germline CDR1 and CDR2: LNHDA and SQIVND (reference sequence). Here the CDR3 DNA reads TGTGCCAGTAGTATAGGAGGAAACAGGGGGTCTGGAAACACCATATATTTT. It is translated as CASSIGGNRGSGNTIYF.

This rearrangement joins TRBV20-1 to TRBJ2-1; D perhaps matches TRBD1 (6 bases). Trimming removed 3 bases at V and 0 bases at J, with 15 bases between. Germline values: CDR1 DFQATT, CDR2 SNEGSKA (reference sequence). This CDR3 region has 16 residues. CDR3 DNA: TGCAGTGCTAGTGACAGGTCAACAAGCTCCTACAATGAGCAGTTCTTC. Its translation: CSASDRSTSSYNEQFF.

The J gene is TRBJ1-4, the V gene TRBV4-1, with D perhaps TRBD1 (6 bases). V lost 0 bases and J 4 bases, leaving 9 bases between the germline ends. The V gene's germline CDR1 is MGHRA and CDR2 YSYEKL. The CDR3 totals 15 residues. The CDR3 DNA reads TGCGCCAGCAGCCAAGATAACAGGGTTAATGAAAAACTGTTTTTT. Its protein product is CASSQDNRVNEKLFF.

The J gene is TRBJ1-2, the V gene TRBV19, with 7 nucleotides matching TRBD1. V gave up 6 bases and J gave up 3 bases; unmatched junction bases: 4. Germline V gives CDR1 LNHDA, CDR2 SQIVND (reference sequence). CDR3 length: 13 amino acids. CDR3 protein: CASRPDRDYGYTF. The CDR3 bases are TGTGCCAGTAGGCCCGACAGGGACTATGGCTACACCTTC.

The chain couples TRBV5-1 to TRBJ1-4; a weak D match, TRBD1 (6 bases). CDR3 size: 14 residues. The V gene's germline CDR1 is SGHRS and CDR2 YFSETQ. Trimming stripped 0 bases from V and 7 bases from J, with 10 bases between. The CDR3 spells CASSLERGGEKLFF. DNA for the CDR3: TGCGCCAGCAGCTTGGAAAGGGGGGGTGAAAAACTGTTTTTT.